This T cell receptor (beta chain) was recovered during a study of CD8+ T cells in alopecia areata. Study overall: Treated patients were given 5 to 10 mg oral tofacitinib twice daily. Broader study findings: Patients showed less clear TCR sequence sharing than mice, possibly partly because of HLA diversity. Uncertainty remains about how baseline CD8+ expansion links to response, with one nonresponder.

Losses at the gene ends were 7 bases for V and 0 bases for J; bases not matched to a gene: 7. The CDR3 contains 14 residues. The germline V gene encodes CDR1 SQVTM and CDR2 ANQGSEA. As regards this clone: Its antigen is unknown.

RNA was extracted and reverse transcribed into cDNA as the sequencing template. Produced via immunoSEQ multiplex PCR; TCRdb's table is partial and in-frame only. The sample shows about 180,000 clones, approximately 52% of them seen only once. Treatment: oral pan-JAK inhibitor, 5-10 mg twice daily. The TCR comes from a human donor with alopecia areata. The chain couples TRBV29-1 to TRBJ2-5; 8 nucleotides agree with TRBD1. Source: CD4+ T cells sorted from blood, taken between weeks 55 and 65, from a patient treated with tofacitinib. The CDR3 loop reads CSATAGGNQETQYF. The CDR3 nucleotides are TGCAGCGCCACAGCAGGGGGCAACCAAGAGACCCAGTACTTC.